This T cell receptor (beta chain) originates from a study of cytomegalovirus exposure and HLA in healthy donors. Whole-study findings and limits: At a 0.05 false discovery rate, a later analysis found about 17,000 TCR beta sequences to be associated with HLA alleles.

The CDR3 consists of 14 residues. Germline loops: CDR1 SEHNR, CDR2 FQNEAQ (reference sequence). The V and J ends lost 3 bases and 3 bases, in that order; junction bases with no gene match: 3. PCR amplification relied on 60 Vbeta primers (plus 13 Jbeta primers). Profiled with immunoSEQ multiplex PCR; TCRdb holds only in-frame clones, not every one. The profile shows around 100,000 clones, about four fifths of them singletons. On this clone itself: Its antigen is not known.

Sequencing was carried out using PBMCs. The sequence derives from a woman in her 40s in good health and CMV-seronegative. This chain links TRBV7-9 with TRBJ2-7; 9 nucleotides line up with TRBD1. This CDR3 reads CASSFGQGIYEQYF. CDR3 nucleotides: TGTGCCAGCAGCTTCGGACAGGGGATCTACGAGCAGTACTTC.